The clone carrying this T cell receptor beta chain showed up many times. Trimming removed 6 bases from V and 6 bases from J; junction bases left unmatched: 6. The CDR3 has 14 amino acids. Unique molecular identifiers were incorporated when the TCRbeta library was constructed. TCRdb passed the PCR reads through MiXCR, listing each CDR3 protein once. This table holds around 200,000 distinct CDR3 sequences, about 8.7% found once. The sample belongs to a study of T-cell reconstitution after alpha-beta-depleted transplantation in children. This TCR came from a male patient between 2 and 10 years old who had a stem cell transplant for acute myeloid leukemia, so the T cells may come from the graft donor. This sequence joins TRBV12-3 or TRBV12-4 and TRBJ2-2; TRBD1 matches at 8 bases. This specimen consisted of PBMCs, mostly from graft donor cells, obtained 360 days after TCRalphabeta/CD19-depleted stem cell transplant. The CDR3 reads CASSSQGVAGELFF. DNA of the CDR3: TGTGCCAGCAGCTCACAGGGGGTCGCCGGGGAGCTGTTTTTT.